Each of the 5 T cell receptor beta chains below was sequenced from the same sample in a study of metastatic and nonmetastatic thyroid tumors. Each patient came to thyroid surgery without any prior treatment (of any kind). TCRdb re-called clones via MiXCR from the PCR reads. The data hold around 20,000 clones, with about 20% observed a single time. Sequencing was performed on tumor tissue. The receptor source for this set is a female donor with papillary thyroid cancer or a benign thyroid nodule (not recorded which). Some clones in this sample may be carry-over from other donors' samples.

This clone appeared many times. This sequence joins TRBV28 and TRBJ2-4, with TRBD2 identical over 7 bases. The V gene's germline CDR1 is MDHEN and CDR2 SYDVKM. The CDR3 length is 17 residues. The junction had 12 bases not matched to a gene; V was cut back by 6 bases and J by 1 base. The CDR3 loop is CASSPRWGGWAKNIQYF. Written as DNA, the CDR3 is TGTGCCAGCAGCCCCCGCTGGGGGGGTTGGGCCAAAAACATTCAGTACTTC.

This clone appeared many times. The rearrangement uses TRBV2 and TRBJ1-3; D unresolved. The CDR3 loop spans 14 amino acids. V gave up 7 bases and J gave up 4 bases, with 14 bases separating them. Germline-derived CDR1 and CDR2 are SNHLY and FYNNEI. The CDR3 DNA reads as TGTGCCAGCATGGGCCCGTCTATAGGAAACACCATATATTTT. Amino acids: CASMGPSIGNTIYF.

This clone occurred many times. V usage is TRBV6-1 and J usage is TRBJ2-2; 10 bases match TRBD2. The CDR3 extends over 16 amino acids. V shed 5 bases and J 4 bases; nucleotides not matched to a gene: 7. Germline CDR1 and CDR2: MNHNS and SASEGT. This CDR3 is CASSLPLAGATGELFF. In DNA, the CDR3 is TGTGCCAGCAGTCTCCCGCTAGCGGGAGCCACCGGGGAGCTGTTTTTT.

This clone was seen many times. This rearrangement joins TRBV14 to TRBJ2-1; 7 bases align to TRBD2. Looked up from germline, CDR1 is SGHDN and CDR2 is FVKESK. V was pared by 6 bases and J by 10 bases, with 15 bases of the junction left unmatched. This CDR3 has 15 amino acids. The CDR3 region has the DNA TGTGCCAGCAGGAGGGTGGCTAGCGGTGGGGGGGAGCAGTTCTTC. This translates into CASRRVASGGGEQFF. The full variable domain, its missing parts supplied by reference TRBV14 and TRBJ2-1, is EAGVTQFPSHSVIEKGQTVTLRCDPISGHDNLYWYRRVMGKEIKFLLHFVKESKQDESGMPNNRFLAERTGGTYSTLKVQPAELEDSGVYFCASRRVASGGGEQFFGPGTRLTVL.

This clone appeared once. The J gene is TRBJ2-7, the V gene TRBV11-1; D might be TRBD1 or TRBD2, each matching 5 bases. The V gene's germline CDR1 is SGHAT and CDR2 FQDESV (reference sequence). Trimming stripped 8 bases from V and 1 base from J, with 18 bases between. This CDR3 comprises 15 residues. CDR3: CASSTSGPSSYEQYF. The CDR3 DNA reads TGTGCCAGCTCCACCTCGGGACCCTCATCCTACGAGCAGTACTTC.